Listed below are T cell receptor beta chains from one sample, sequenced in a study of cytomegalovirus exposure and HLA in healthy donors. The method was immunoSEQ multiplex PCR; TCRdb's version includes in-frame clones alone and lacks a portion of them. This sample has around 150,000 clones; over 75% occur once, and the top ten carry roughly 2%. The source material was PBMCs. These receptors were obtained from a human donor in good health. CDR3s include the opening cysteine and the closing phenylalanine or tryptophan. Fields, in order: clone size, J gene, V gene, D gene, CDR3 DNA, CDR3 protein. The D gene is left open where the match is weak. Some rows mark clone size as missing; the rest say once, few, many or name a class of expanded clone.

clone size: NA
J gene: TRBJ2-2
V gene: TRBV5-4
D gene: TRBD1
CDR3 DNA: TGTGCCAGCAGTTCCGGGACAGGGGAAGTCGGGGAGCTGTTTTTT
CDR3 protein: CASSSGTGEVGELFF

clone size: NA
J gene: TRBJ1-6
V gene: TRBV5-5
D gene: NA
CDR3 DNA: TGTGCCAGCAGCTTGGCCGGGGATTCACCCCTCCACTTT
CDR3 protein: CASSLAGDSPLHF

clone size: NA
J gene: TRBJ2-7
V gene: TRBV4-1
D gene: TRBD1
CDR3 DNA: TGCGCCAGCAGCCAGACCCAGGGACAGAGAGCCTACGAGCAGTACTTC
CDR3 protein: CASSQTQGQRAYEQYF

clone size: NA
J gene: TRBJ2-2
V gene: TRBV4-1
D gene: NA
CDR3 DNA: TGCGCCAGCAGCCACCCAGGATCCGGGGAGCTGTTTTTT
CDR3 protein: CASSHPGSGELFF

clone size: NA
J gene: TRBJ2-1
V gene: TRBV5-1
D gene: TRBD2
CDR3 DNA: TGCGCCAGCAGCTTGGGACTAGCGGGGGATGAGCAGTTCTTC
CDR3 protein: CASSLGLAGDEQFF

clone size: NA
J gene: TRBJ2-5
V gene: TRBV5-4
D gene: NA
CDR3 DNA: TGTGCCAGCAGCTCGAATCTCAGGCGCCTCCAAGAGACCCAGTACTTC
CDR3 protein: CASSSNLRRLQETQYF

clone size: NA
J gene: TRBJ2-4
V gene: TRBV14
D gene: TRBD2
CDR3 DNA: TGTGCCAGCAGCCAGACTAGCGGGGTCGCCGGTGCCAAAAACATTCAGTACTTC
CDR3 protein: CASSQTSGVAGAKNIQYF

clone size: NA
J gene: TRBJ1-2
V gene: TRBV5-6
D gene: NA
CDR3 DNA: TGTGCCAGCAGCTTGGAAGGGGGAGGCTACACCTTC
CDR3 protein: CASSLEGGGYTF

clone size: NA
J gene: TRBJ1-2
V gene: TRBV9
D gene: NA
CDR3 DNA: TGTGCCAGCAGCCTTAGTCCAGGGGCGGAAGGCTACACCTTC
CDR3 protein: CASSLSPGAEGYTF

clone size: NA
J gene: TRBJ1-4
V gene: TRBV28
D gene: NA
CDR3 DNA: TGTGCCAGCAGTTTCGGGGGGAGAAATGAAAAACTGTTTTTT
CDR3 protein: CASSFGGRNEKLFF

clone size: NA
J gene: TRBJ1-5
V gene: TRBV7-2
D gene: NA
CDR3 DNA: TGTGCCAGCAGCTCGCAGGTCGGAGGACGGAATAGCAATCAGCCCCAGCATTTT
CDR3 protein: CASSSQVGGRNSNQPQHF

clone size: NA
J gene: TRBJ2-6
V gene: TRBV6-5
D gene: TRBD1
CDR3 DNA: TGTGCCAGCAGCAGGGGGCTGGGGGCCAACGTCCTGACTTTC
CDR3 protein: CASSRGLGANVLTF

clone size: NA
J gene: TRBJ1-4
V gene: TRBV14
D gene: TRBD1
CDR3 DNA: TGTGCCAGCAGCCGATCAGGGGGAGGTGAAAAACTGTTTTTT
CDR3 protein: CASSRSGGGEKLFF

clone size: NA
J gene: TRBJ2-3
V gene: TRBV9
D gene: NA
CDR3 DNA: TGTGCCAGCAGCGGTCAGGACTGGGATACGCAGTATTTT
CDR3 protein: CASSGQDWDTQYF

clone size: NA
J gene: TRBJ2-5
V gene: TRBV18
D gene: NA
CDR3 DNA: TGTGCCAGCTCACCTCTTTTGACCCAGTACTTC
CDR3 protein: CASSPLLTQYF

clone size: NA
J gene: TRBJ2-2
V gene: TRBV13
D gene: TRBD2
CDR3 DNA: TGTGCCAGCAGCTTAACCGGGGAGGGGCCCGGGGAGCTGTTTTTT
CDR3 protein: CASSLTGEGPGELFF

clone size: NA
J gene: TRBJ2-5
V gene: TRBV7-2
D gene: TRBD1
CDR3 DNA: TGTGCCAGCAGCTTAAACAGGGGGGAGGAGACCCAGTACTTC
CDR3 protein: CASSLNRGEETQYF

clone size: NA
J gene: TRBJ1-5
V gene: TRBV7-6
D gene: NA
CDR3 DNA: TGTGCCAGCAGCTTAGACAGGTCGCAGCCCCAGCATTTT
CDR3 protein: CASSLDRSQPQHF

clone size: NA
J gene: TRBJ2-6
V gene: TRBV2
D gene: NA
CDR3 DNA: TGTGCCAGCAGTGAGGTGAACAGGGCTGGGGCCAACGTCCTGACTTTC
CDR3 protein: CASSEVNRAGANVLTF

clone size: NA
J gene: TRBJ2-7
V gene: TRBV9
D gene: NA
CDR3 DNA: TGTGCCAGCAGCGTAGTTTCAGGGAACGAGCAGTACTTC
CDR3 protein: CASSVVSGNEQYF

clone size: NA
J gene: TRBJ2-7
V gene: TRBV5-6
D gene: TRBD2
CDR3 DNA: TGTGCCAGCAGCTTGGACCTAGCGGGGGCCCTCTACGAGCAGTACTTC
CDR3 protein: CASSLDLAGALYEQYF

clone size: NA
J gene: TRBJ2-1
V gene: TRBV27
D gene: TRBD2
CDR3 DNA: TGTGCCAGCAGTCTCGGGACTAGCGGGGGGCGGGAGCAGTTCTTC
CDR3 protein: CASSLGTSGGREQFF

clone size: NA
J gene: TRBJ1-1
V gene: TRBV19
D gene: NA
CDR3 DNA: TGTGCCAGTAGTATTTGGTCGGCAGGCCAGAACACTGAAGCTTTCTTT
CDR3 protein: CASSIWSAGQNTEAFF

clone size: once
J gene: TRBJ2-7
V gene: TRBV5-1
D gene: NA
CDR3 DNA: TGCGCCAGCAGCTCGAGAGGGGGTGCCTACGAGCAGTACTTC
CDR3 protein: CASSSRGGAYEQYF

clone size: NA
J gene: TRBJ2-7
V gene: TRBV11-2
D gene: NA
CDR3 DNA: TGTGCCAGCAGCCAACCGCTGCCAGGGGCCTCCTACGAGCAGTACTTC
CDR3 protein: CASSQPLPGASYEQYF

clone size: NA
J gene: TRBJ2-7
V gene: TRBV4-3
D gene: TRBD1
CDR3 DNA: TGCGCCAGCAGCCTTTCCGGACAGGGTGAATACGAGCAGTACTTC
CDR3 protein: CASSLSGQGEYEQYF

clone size: NA
J gene: TRBJ2-1
V gene: TRBV2
D gene: TRBD2
CDR3 DNA: TGTGCCAGCAGGACCTGGACTAGCGGGGGAGAGGAGCAGTTCTTC
CDR3 protein: CASRTWTSGGEEQFF

clone size: NA
J gene: TRBJ1-5
V gene: TRBV6-5
D gene: TRBD1
CDR3 DNA: TGTGCCAGCAGTCCACAGGGGGCGAATCAGCCCCAGCATTTT
CDR3 protein: CASSPQGANQPQHF

clone size: NA
J gene: TRBJ2-5
V gene: TRBV5-6
D gene: NA
CDR3 DNA: TGTGCCAGCAGCTTGCAACAAGAGACCCAGTACTTC
CDR3 protein: CASSLQQETQYF

clone size: NA
J gene: TRBJ2-6
V gene: TRBV6-4
D gene: TRBD1
CDR3 DNA: TGTGCCAGCAGTGATTACCTGGACAGGCCCGGCTCTGGGGCCAACGTCCTGACTTTC
CDR3 protein: CASSDYLDRPGSGANVLTF

clone size: NA
J gene: TRBJ1-4
V gene: TRBV4-2
D gene: NA
CDR3 DNA: TGTGCCAGCAGCCAAGATCCTGCTGCGGGTGGAAGGACTAATGAAAAACTGTTTTTT
CDR3 protein: CASSQDPAAGGRTNEKLFF

clone size: NA
J gene: TRBJ2-1
V gene: TRBV11-2
D gene: TRBD2
CDR3 DNA: TGTGCCAGCAGCTTCGCGGGGGGGCGCTACAATGAGCAGTTCTTC
CDR3 protein: CASSFAGGRYNEQFF

clone size: NA
J gene: TRBJ2-2
V gene: TRBV7-6
D gene: NA
CDR3 DNA: TGTGCCAGCAGCTTACCGGGCACCGGGGAGCTGTTTTTT
CDR3 protein: CASSLPGTGELFF

clone size: NA
J gene: TRBJ2-7
V gene: TRBV5-1
D gene: TRBD2
CDR3 DNA: TGCGCCAGCAGCGAAACCGGGACTACCTCCTACGAGCAGTACTTC
CDR3 protein: CASSETGTTSYEQYF

clone size: NA
J gene: TRBJ1-1
V gene: TRBV6-4
D gene: NA
CDR3 DNA: TGTGCCAGCAGGCGGGAGGGGAACACTGAAGCTTTCTTT
CDR3 protein: CASRREGNTEAFF

clone size: NA
J gene: TRBJ2-1
V gene: TRBV7-6
D gene: NA
CDR3 DNA: TGTGCCAGCAGCTTAGACGGCGGAGGTAATGAGCAGTTCTTC
CDR3 protein: CASSLDGGGNEQFF

clone size: few
J gene: TRBJ2-3
V gene: TRBV6-5
D gene: TRBD2
CDR3 DNA: TGTGCCAGCAGTTACTCGACTAGCGGGGGGGCAGATACGCAGTATTTT
CDR3 protein: CASSYSTSGGADTQYF

clone size: NA
J gene: TRBJ2-3
V gene: TRBV6-4
D gene: NA
CDR3 DNA: TGTGCCGGCCGTTTCAGTAGCTTCACAGATACGCAGTATTTT
CDR3 protein: CAGRFSSFTDTQYF

clone size: NA
J gene: TRBJ1-6
V gene: TRBV23-1
D gene: NA
CDR3 DNA: TGCGCCAGCAGTCCAGCTAGCTCCTATAATTCACCCCTCCACTTT
CDR3 protein: CASSPASSYNSPLHF

clone size: NA
J gene: TRBJ2-7
V gene: TRBV5-1
D gene: TRBD1
CDR3 DNA: TGCGCCAGCAGCCCCGGACAGGGGACGAACGAGCAGTACTTC
CDR3 protein: CASSPGQGTNEQYF

clone size: NA
J gene: TRBJ1-2
V gene: TRBV11-2
D gene: NA
CDR3 DNA: TGTGCCAGCACCTCACTCAGGGGAAGGGTAGATGGCTACACCTTC
CDR3 protein: CASTSLRGRVDGYTF